The 11 T cell receptor beta chains below were found in one sample sequenced in a study of T cell responses to AZD1222 COVID-19 vaccine. TCRdb keeps only in-frame clones here, not all; method: immunoSEQ multiplex PCR. The sample lists 85,000 to 130,000 clones; approximately 90% were seen once. The starting material was peripheral blood, obtained on day 0 of AZD1222 vaccination. The origin of the receptors is an adult in good health.

This chain connects TRBV19 to TRBJ2-7; TRBD1 matches 8 bases. J was trimmed by 3 bases and V by 4 bases; bases with no gene match: 5. This CDR3 has 14 residues. CDR1 is LNHDA, CDR2 SQIVND, per germline (reference sequence). CDR3 region: CASSTGTGNYEQYF. DNA of the CDR3: TGTGCCAGTAGTACTGGGACAGGTAACTACGAGCAGTACTTC.

This clone appeared a few times. For the CDR3, the DNA is TGTGCCTGTACAGGGGTTAACTATGGCTACACCTTC. Translating it yields CACTGVNYGYTF. The rearrangement joins TRBV30 to TRBJ1-2; 7 bases fit TRBD1. The CDR3 extends over 12 amino acids. Trimming cost V 6 bases and J 1 base; bases outside gene matches: 2. The germline CDR1 and CDR2 sequences are GTSNPN and SVGIG (reference sequence).

V usage is TRBV5-1 and J usage is TRBJ1-5, with D uncertain. CDR1 is SGHRS and CDR2 is YFSETQ in the germline V gene. The ends were cut back, 4 bases at V and 7 bases at J, with 18 bases in the middle. The CDR3 has 15 residues. The CDR3 spells CASSRAGDAGQPQHF. As DNA, the CDR3 is TGCGCCAGCAGCCGGGCGGGAGATGCGGGCCAGCCCCAGCATTTT.

CDR3 DNA sequence: TGTGCCAGCAGTTTTAATCCAAGCACGAGGGGCTCTGAAGCTTTCTTT. This sequence encodes CASSFNPSTRGSEAFF. The chain recombines TRBV6-5 with TRBJ1-1; D might be TRBD1 (5 bases). V lost 4 bases to trimming and J lost 6 bases, with 21 bases between them. The germline CDR1 and CDR2 sequences are MNHEY and SVGAGI. This CDR3 comprises 16 residues.

The chain is built from TRBV20-1 and TRBJ1-2; D is undetermined. Trimming took off 3 bases at V and 3 bases at J, with 14 bases between the two ends. This CDR3 has 14 amino acids. Germline V gene sequence: CDR1 DFQATT, CDR2 SNEGSKA (reference sequence). CDR3 amino acids: CSASRRTLDYGYTF. In DNA form, the CDR3 reads TGCAGTGCTAGTCGACGGACCCTTGACTATGGCTACACCTTC.

The chain joins TRBV5-4 to TRBJ2-7; D is undetermined. Trimming removed 6 bases at V and 4 bases at J, with 14 bases between. Per germline, CDR1 SGHNT and CDR2 YYREEE (reference sequence). The CDR3 runs to 13 residues. The CDR3 is CASTSPPGYEQYF. In DNA, the CDR3 is TGTGCCAGCACCTCCCCCCCCGGTTACGAGCAGTACTTC.

The V gene is TRBV18, the J gene TRBJ1-2; 12 bases agree with TRBD1. Per the germline V gene, CDR1 is KGHSH and CDR2 is LQKENI. After removal of 0 bases from V and 6 bases from J, the junction contained 5 bases not matched to a gene. This CDR3 has 16 amino acids. DNA for the CDR3: TGTGCCAGCTCACCACCTCCGGGACAGGGGGCGGATGGCTACACCTTC. Amino acid sequence: CASSPPPGQGADGYTF. Full variable domain (remainder filled in from reference TRBV18 and TRBJ1-2): NAGVMQNPRHLVRRRGQEARLRCSPMKGHSHVYWYRQLPEEGLKFMVYLQKENIIDESGMPKERFSAEFPKEGPSILRIQQVVRGDSAAYFCASSPPPGQGADGYTFGSGTRLTVV.

The chain couples TRBV7-9 to TRBJ1-1; 7 bases fit TRBD1. Trimming cost V 1 base and J 0 bases; bases outside gene matches: 8. Germline loops: CDR1 SEHNR, CDR2 FQNEAQ (reference sequence). The CDR3 runs 17 residues. The CDR3 reads CASSLGKGQKLNTEAFF. The DNA of the CDR3 is TGTGCCAGCAGCTTAGGTAAGGGACAGAAATTGAACACTGAAGCTTTCTTT.

This clone was counted a few times. The chain is built from TRBV2 and TRBJ2-1, with TRBD2 as a possible D gene (7 bases). Germline V gene data show CDR1 as SNHLY and CDR2 as FYNNEI. V dropped 5 bases and J dropped 5 bases, with 25 bases sitting between them. This CDR3 is 18 amino acids long. In DNA form, the CDR3 reads TGTGCCAGCAGTAAAAATAGGGGGGGCGTTACCCAAAACAATGAGCAGTTCTTC. Translation gives CASSKNRGGVTQNNEQFF.

The chain carries TRBV18 and TRBJ2-3; 8 bases are shared with TRBD1. CDR3 length: 13 amino acids. Trimming removed 6 bases from V and 1 base from J; junction bases left unmatched: 0. Per the germline V gene, CDR1 is KGHSH and CDR2 is LQKENI. The CDR3 DNA is TGTGCCAGCTCGACAGGGGGCACAGATACGCAGTATTTT. Translation: CASSTGGTDTQYF.

This rearrangement joins TRBV15 to TRBJ1-2, with no clear D. CDR3 size: 14 residues. The germline V and J ends were trimmed by 3 bases and 9 bases, with 17 bases remaining between them. Looked up from germline, CDR1 is LNHNV and CDR2 is YYDKDF (reference sequence). CDR3 bases: TGTGCCACCAGCAGCGGTAGTGGGCCTTTGAGCTACACCTTC. Protein: CATSSGSGPLSYTF.